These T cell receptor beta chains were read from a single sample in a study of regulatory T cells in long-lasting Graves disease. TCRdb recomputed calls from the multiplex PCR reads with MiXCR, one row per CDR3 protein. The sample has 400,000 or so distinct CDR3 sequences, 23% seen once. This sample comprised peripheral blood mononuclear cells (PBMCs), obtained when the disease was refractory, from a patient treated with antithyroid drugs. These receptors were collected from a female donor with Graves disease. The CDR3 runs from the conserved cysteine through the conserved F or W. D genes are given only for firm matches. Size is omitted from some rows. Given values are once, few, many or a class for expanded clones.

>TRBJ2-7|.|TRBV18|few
CASSPLVGDRSYEQYF
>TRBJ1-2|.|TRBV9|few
CASSVDSNSYGYTF
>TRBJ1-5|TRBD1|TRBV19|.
CASSIRQGHNNQPQHF
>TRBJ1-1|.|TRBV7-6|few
CASSGPSFGGRNTEAFF
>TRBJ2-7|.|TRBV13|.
CASSLGRRSLYEQYF
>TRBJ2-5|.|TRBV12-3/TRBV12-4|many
CASGGGADRKETQYF
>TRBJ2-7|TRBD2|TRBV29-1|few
CSVQKLAGGPEQYF
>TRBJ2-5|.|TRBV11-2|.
CASSQEALGPEETQYF
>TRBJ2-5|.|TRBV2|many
CASKTNPAGETQYF
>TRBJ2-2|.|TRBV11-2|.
CASSLLTGNTGELFF
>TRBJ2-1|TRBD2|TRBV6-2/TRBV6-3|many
CASRAGGSYGEQFF
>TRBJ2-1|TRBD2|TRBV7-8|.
CASSLGVAGVNNEQFF
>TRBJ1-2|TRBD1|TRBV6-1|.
CASTPGGQGIGYTF
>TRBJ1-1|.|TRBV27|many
CASRRPNTEAFF
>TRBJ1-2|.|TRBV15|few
CATSRGGEDGYTF
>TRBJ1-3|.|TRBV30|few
CAWSLRDTIYF
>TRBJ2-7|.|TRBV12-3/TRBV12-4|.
CASGPPGGPMGYEQYF
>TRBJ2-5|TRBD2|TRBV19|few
CASSIASGRGETQYF
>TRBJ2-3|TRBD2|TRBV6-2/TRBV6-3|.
CASSYLAGGLLYTDTQYF
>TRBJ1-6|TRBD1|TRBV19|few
CASSFSRDRGRYNSPLHF
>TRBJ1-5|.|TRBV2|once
CASGPSGGRGQPQHF
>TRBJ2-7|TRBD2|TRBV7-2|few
CASSISLAGGEQYF
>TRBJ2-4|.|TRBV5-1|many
CASSLAGSEAKNIQYF
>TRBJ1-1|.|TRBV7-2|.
CASSWGGGGRSTEAFF
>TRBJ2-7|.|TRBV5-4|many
CASSLIGRAYEQYF
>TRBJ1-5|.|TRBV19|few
CASSFLEGVNQPQHF
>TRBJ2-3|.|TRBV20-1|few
CSARQGTDTQYF
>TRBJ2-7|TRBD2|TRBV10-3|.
CAISETAGEQHF